This TCR beta chain is drawn from a study of T cells after yellow fever vaccination. V lost 7 bases, J lost 7 bases, and 5 bases stayed unmatched. CDR3 length equals 12 residues. Germline V lookup: CDR1 SNHLY, CDR2 FYNNEI. A universal primer site and UMIs were added as TCR cDNA was made by 5'RACE template switching. A single record per CDR3 protein comes from TCRdb applying MiXCR to the 5' RACE reads. The table records 400,000 or so distinct CDR3 sequences, around 20% of them present only once. The sample in question was PBMCs, obtained before the yellow fever booster vaccination. The chain is built from TRBV2 and TRBJ1-2, with 8 positions matching TRBD1. The sequence was obtained from a man aged 18 to 29 who received the YFV17D yellow fever vaccine. CDR3 in DNA: TGTGCCAGCACGCCTCAGGGGGCTGGCTACACCTTC. Residues: CASTPQGAGYTF.